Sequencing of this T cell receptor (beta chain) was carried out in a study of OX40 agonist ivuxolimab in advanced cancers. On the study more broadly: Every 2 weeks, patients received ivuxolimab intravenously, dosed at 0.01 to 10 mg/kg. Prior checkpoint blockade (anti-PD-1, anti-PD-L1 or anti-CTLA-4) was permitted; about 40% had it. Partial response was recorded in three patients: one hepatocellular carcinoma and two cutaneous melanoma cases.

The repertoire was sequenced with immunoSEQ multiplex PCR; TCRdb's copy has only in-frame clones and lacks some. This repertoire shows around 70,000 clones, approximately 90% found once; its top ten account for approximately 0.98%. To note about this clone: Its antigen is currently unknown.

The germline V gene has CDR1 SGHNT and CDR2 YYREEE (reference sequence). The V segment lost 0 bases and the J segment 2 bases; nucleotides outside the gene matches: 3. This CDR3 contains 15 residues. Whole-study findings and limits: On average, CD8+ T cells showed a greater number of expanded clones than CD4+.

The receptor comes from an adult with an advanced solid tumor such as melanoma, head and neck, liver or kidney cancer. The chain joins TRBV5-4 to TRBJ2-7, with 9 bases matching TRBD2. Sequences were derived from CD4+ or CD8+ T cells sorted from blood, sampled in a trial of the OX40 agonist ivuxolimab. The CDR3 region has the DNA TGTGCCAGCAGCTTGGGGGGCGGGGGGGCCTACGAGCAGTACTTC. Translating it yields CASSLGGGGAYEQYF.